The clone carrying this T cell receptor (beta chain) was observed a handful of times. The antigen is not known. All the people who gave samples were healthy bone marrow donors. The PCR made use of 60 Vbeta and 13 Jbeta primers. Repertoires were generated with immunoSEQ multiplex PCR, while TCRdb's copy carries only in-frame clones and drops some. The table shows 150,000 to 200,000 clones, with 60% to 80% occurring only once. The record originates from a study of cytomegalovirus exposure and HLA in healthy donors. Points from the study as a whole: Researchers counted about 150 TCR beta chains as cytomegalovirus-associated. According to a later analysis, most TCR beta chains associated with CMV appeared HLA-restricted.

This CDR3 region has 14 residues. The germline gives CDR1 SGHDT, CDR2 YYEEEE. V trimming: 4 bases; J trimming: 4 bases; junction bases outside the gene matches: 3. Sequenced: PBMCs. This chain links TRBV5-6 with TRBJ1-5; 9 bases are a match to TRBD1. This clonotype originated in a man between 50 and 59 years old in good health and CMV-seropositive. The CDR3 region is CASSRDRENQPQHF. CDR3 nucleotide sequence: TGTGCCAGCAGCCGGGACAGGGAGAATCAGCCCCAGCATTTT.